This T cell receptor beta chain came from a study of cytomegalovirus exposure and HLA in healthy donors. Germline-derived CDR1 and CDR2 are MNHNY and SVGAGI (reference sequence). Trimming took 6 bases from V and 2 from J; bases not matched to a gene: 7. CDR3 length equals 15 residues. Whole-study results and caveats: In a later analysis, 16,951 TCR beta sequences were associated with HLA alleles at 0.05 false discovery rate.

As regards this clone: Its antigen is currently unknown.

Both 60 Vbeta primers and 13 Jbeta primers went into the PCR. Sequencing was performed with immunoSEQ multiplex PCR; in TCRdb, only in-frame clones are kept and a portion is missing. The sample has 90,000 to 110,000 clones, 78% seen once; the top ten hold around 1.3%. The material sequenced was PBMCs. The clonotype comes from a man aged 25-45 years in good health and CMV-seronegative. The chain links TRBV6-6 to TRBJ2-7, with TRBD2 identical over 10 bases. CDR3 DNA sequence: TGTGCCAGCAGCCCCGGGACTAGCGTAACCTACGAGCAGTACTTC. Its translation: CASSPGTSVTYEQYF.